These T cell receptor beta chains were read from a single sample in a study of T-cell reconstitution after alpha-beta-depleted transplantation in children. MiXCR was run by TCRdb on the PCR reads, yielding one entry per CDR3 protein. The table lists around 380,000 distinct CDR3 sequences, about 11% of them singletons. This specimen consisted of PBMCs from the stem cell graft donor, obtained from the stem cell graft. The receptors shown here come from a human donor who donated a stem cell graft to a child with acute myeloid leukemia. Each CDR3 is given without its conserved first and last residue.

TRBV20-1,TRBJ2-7,SARTGNYEQY
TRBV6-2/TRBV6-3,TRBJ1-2,ASSSGYGDT
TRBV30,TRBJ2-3,AWSVLSGRADTQY
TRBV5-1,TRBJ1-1,ASSLDRVDTEAF
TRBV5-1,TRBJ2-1,ASSLGLAAHEQF
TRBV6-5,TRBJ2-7,ASSSFGEQY
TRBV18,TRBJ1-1,ASSPLSSQSTEAF
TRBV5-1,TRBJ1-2,ASSLVGEEGYT
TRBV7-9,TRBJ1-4,ASSLTVDGQTNEKLF
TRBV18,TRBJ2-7,ASSISAGGYEQY
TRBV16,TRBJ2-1,ASSRTLSDRGGRNEQF
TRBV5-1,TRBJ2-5,ASRQDFQETQY
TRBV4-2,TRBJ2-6,ASSQDPGGRYDSGANVLT
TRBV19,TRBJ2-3,ASSTGGATTDTQY
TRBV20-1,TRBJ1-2,SARQGSRYGYT
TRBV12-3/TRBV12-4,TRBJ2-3,ASSPQGHTQY
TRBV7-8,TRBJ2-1,ASSLEFRGSRRASYNEQF
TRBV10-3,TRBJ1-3,AISESGGNGNTIY
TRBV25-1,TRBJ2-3,ASSEPPAGGRTDTQY
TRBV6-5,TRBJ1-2,ASSYSSGTGPTNYGYT
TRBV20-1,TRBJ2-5,SASPGPQETQY
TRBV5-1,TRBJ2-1,ASSLAWGDEQF
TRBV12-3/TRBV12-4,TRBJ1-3,ASSPRTGPVSGNTIY
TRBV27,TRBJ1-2,ATLNGGYGYT
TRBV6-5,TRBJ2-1,ASRTGWEQF
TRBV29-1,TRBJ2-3,SVARTGDLTDTQY
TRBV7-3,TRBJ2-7,ASSLETVGGYEQY
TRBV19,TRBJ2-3,ASSFARRGTDTQY
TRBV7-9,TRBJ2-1,ASKGGGPSSYNEQF
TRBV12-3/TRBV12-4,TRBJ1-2,ASSFGTGYESYT
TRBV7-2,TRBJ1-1,ASSLGVGIGTEAF
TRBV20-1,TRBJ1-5,SASRGLSQPQH
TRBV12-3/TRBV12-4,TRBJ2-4,ASSLGDRQSDIQY
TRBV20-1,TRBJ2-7,SASVLQGIAYEQY
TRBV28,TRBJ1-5,ASSRPISNQPQH
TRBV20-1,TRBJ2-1,SATAGELAGGEQF
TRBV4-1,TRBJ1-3,ASSQYSGGSGNTIY
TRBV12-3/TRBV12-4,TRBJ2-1,ASSPGREQF
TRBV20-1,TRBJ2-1,SARDPRVGGNEQF
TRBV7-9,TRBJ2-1,ASRWTGENEQF
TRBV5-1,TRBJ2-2,ASSARVGDVGELF
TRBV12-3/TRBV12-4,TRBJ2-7,ASTPSGLPYEQY